The 25 T cell receptor beta chains in this list originate from one sample, sequenced in a study of Graves' ophthalmopathy and Graves' hyperthyroidism. RNA transcripts served as template for amplifying TCR beta CDR3 sequences. An opening RT-PCR round employed HTBI primers and preceded a second-round multiplex PCR. In TCRdb, the multiplex PCR reads were re-called with MiXCR into one record per CDR3 protein. This table holds over a million distinct CDR3 sequences, 35% to 45% found once. The sample was peripheral blood or thyroid tissue (not recorded which). All receptors derive from an adult man with Graves' hyperthyroidism.

This CDR3 is CASKRRGELFF. CDR3 DNA sequence: TGTGCCAGCAAAAGGCGCGGGGAGCTGTTTTTT. The chain uses TRBV12-3 or TRBV12-4 and TRBJ2-2, with D unresolved. This CDR3 is 11 amino acids long. The V and J ends lost 7 bases and 7 bases respectively, with 7 bases between them.

The table lists this clonotype with a few counts. The CDR3 loop is CASSPRTGSDNSPLHF. The CDR3 coding sequence is TGTGCCAGCAGTCCCCGGACAGGGAGTGATAATTCACCCCTCCACTTT. The chain couples TRBV28 to TRBJ1-6; 8 bases align to TRBD1. Germline loops: CDR1 MDHEN, CDR2 SYDVKM. After removal of 5 bases from V and 5 bases from J, the junction contained 8 bases not matched to a gene. The CDR3 totals 16 residues.

In this sample, this clonotype turned up many times. The chain combines TRBV19 with TRBJ2-5, with a tentative D call TRBD1 (6 bases). Germline V gene sequence: CDR1 LNHDA, CDR2 SQIVND (reference sequence). This CDR3 region has 12 residues. V lost 3 bases, J lost 5 bases, and 7 bases lay in between. In DNA, the CDR3 is TGTGCCAGTAGTATGAGGGGGGAGACCCAGTACTTC. Protein product: CASSMRGETQYF.

This clonotype was observed many times. This sequence joins TRBV19 and TRBJ1-5, with D unresolved. Trimming left V 4 bases short and J 2 bases short, with 12 bases between. The V gene's germline CDR1 is LNHDA and CDR2 SQIVND (reference sequence). CDR3 length: 15 residues. CDR3 nucleotides: TGTGCCAGTAGTAATCTCCGGGGAGGCAATCAGCCCCAGCATTTT. Protein sequence: CASSNLRGGNQPQHF.

This clonotype appeared a few times. The chain uses TRBV4-1 and TRBJ2-7; 9 bases match TRBD1. The CDR3 spans 17 residues. Looked up from germline, CDR1 is MGHRA and CDR2 is YSYEKL. Unmatched junction bases numbered 7, after V lost 1 base and J lost 0 bases. CDR3 amino acids: CASSQVGQGMGSYEQYF. In DNA, the CDR3 is TGCGCCAGCAGCCAAGTCGGACAGGGGATGGGCTCCTACGAGCAGTACTTC.

About this clonotype itself: The germline gene is not matched at one end of the junction; a read error may be the cause. The rearrangement uses TRBV29-1 and TRBJ2-2; 9 bases map to TRBD1. The CDR3 is 14 amino acids. Looked up from germline, CDR1 is SQVTM and CDR2 is ANQGSEA. CDR3 sequence (DNA): TGCAGCGTTGGGGACAGGGTGAACACCGGGGAGCTGTCTTGG. As protein: CSVGDRVNTGELSW.

The chain recombines TRBV10-3 with TRBJ2-7, with 7 bases identical to TRBD2. The CDR3 runs 15 residues. Germline assignment: CDR1 ENHRY and CDR2 SYGVKD. V gave up 0 bases and J gave up 1 base; unmatched junction bases: 3. CDR3 sequence (DNA): TGTGCCATCAGTGAGTCTCTAGCGGTATCCTACGAGCAGTACTTC. It codes for CAISESLAVSYEQYF.

This clonotype appeared many times. V gene TRBV10-2 combines with J gene TRBJ2-5; tentative D call: TRBD1 (6 bases). This CDR3 region has 13 residues. With 8 bases removed from V and 4 bases from J, the gap between germline ends came to 14 bases. Germline lookup yields CDR1 WSHSY and CDR2 SAAADI. The CDR3 bases are TGCGCCAGCGGGATTGGGGGCCTAGAGACCCAGTACTTC. Its translation: CASGIGGLETQYF.

Turning to this clonotype: Just one base apart from a much larger clone, this may be a read error. The chain uses TRBV2 and TRBJ1-5; 8 nucleotides align to TRBD1. The germline V gene has CDR1 SNHLY and CDR2 FYNNEI. V dropped 10 bases and J dropped 0; count of bases not matched to a gene: 5. This CDR3 is built from 14 residues. This CDR3 is CATRQGHSNQPQHF. CDR3 coding DNA: TGTGCCACAAGACAGGGGCATAGCAATCAGCCCCAGCATTTT.

V usage is TRBV29-1 and J usage is TRBJ1-1, with a tentative D call TRBD1 (5 bases). V lost 8 bases and J lost 2, with 9 bases in between. Germline V gene data show CDR1 as SQVTM and CDR2 as ANQGSEA. CDR3 length: 11 amino acids. The CDR3 nucleotides are TGCAGCTTCCAGGGAAACACTGAAGCTTTCTTT. Protein product: CSFQGNTEAFF.

The chain couples TRBV5-6 to TRBJ2-7; D uncertain. Germline V lookup: CDR1 SGHDT, CDR2 YYEEEE. V lost 1 base and J 2 bases, leaving 13 bases between the germline ends. The CDR3 has 15 residues. CDR3 nucleotide sequence: TGTGCCAGCAGCTTGTTCGTTCAGGTCGCCTACGAGCAGTACTTC. This encodes CASSLFVQVAYEQYF.

The chain couples TRBV10-3 to TRBJ1-2; weak D call: TRBD1 (5 bases). With 0 bases removed from V and 11 bases from J, the gap between germline ends came to 13 bases. This CDR3 contains 13 residues. Per the germline V gene, CDR1 is ENHRY and CDR2 is SYGVKD. The CDR3 spells CAISESGTGGYTF. CDR3 bases: TGTGCCATCAGTGAGTCGGGGACGGGGGGTTACACCTTC.

The CDR3 nucleotides are TGTGCCAGCAGCTACCAGGGGGGGGGCGACACTGAAGCTTTCTTT. Its translation is CASSYQGGGDTEAFF. V and J are TRBV7-9 and TRBJ1-1; TRBD1 aligns across 7 bases. The CDR3 length is 15 residues. Germline V lookup: CDR1 SEHNR, CDR2 FQNEAQ (reference sequence). Germline trimming cut 4 bases from V and 3 bases from J; bases unmatched to any gene: 8.

V usage is TRBV6-5 and J usage is TRBJ2-5; possible D gene TRBD2, 6 bases. This CDR3 is built from 12 residues. The germline V and J ends were trimmed by 0 bases and 9 bases, with 8 bases remaining between them. CDR1 and CDR2 (germline): MNHEY, SVGAGI. Written as DNA, the CDR3 is TGTGCCAGCAGTTACTCGGGAGGCCCCCAGTACTTC. It encodes CASSYSGGPQYF.

CDR3 in DNA: TGTGCCAGCAGCGTGGGAGAGACAGGGCAAGGCCAGCCCCAGCATTTT. This gives the protein CASSVGETGQGQPQHF. The chain carries TRBV7-9 and TRBJ1-5; 7 nucleotides agree with TRBD1. The CDR3 contains 16 residues. From germline, CDR1 is SEHNR and CDR2 FQNEAQ (reference sequence). J was trimmed by 7 bases and V by 5 bases; bases with no gene match: 14.

This clonotype was observed many times. The chain uses TRBV7-6 and TRBJ1-6; D gene uncertain. Between the trimmed V and J ends, which lost 5 bases and 0 bases, there was a span of 14 bases. In germline, CDR1 is SGHVS, CDR2 FNYEAQ. This CDR3 has 17 amino acids. The CDR3 DNA reads TGTGCCAGCAGCGTGGGCGTTAAGGTCTCCTATAATTCACCCCTCCACTTT. Amino acid sequence: CASSVGVKVSYNSPLHF.

V and J are TRBV12-3 or TRBV12-4 and TRBJ2-7; D remains ambiguous. Trimming shortened V by 3 bases and J by 2 bases, and 11 bases separated the two germline ends. This CDR3 has 14 amino acids. The CDR3 loop is CASSFASEPYEQYF. DNA for the CDR3: TGTGCCAGCAGTTTCGCCTCCGAACCCTACGAGCAGTACTTC.

Only a few counts were recorded for this clonotype. The rearrangement uses TRBV7-9 and TRBJ2-7, with D tentatively TRBD1 (6 bases). This CDR3 comprises 16 residues. Trimming cost V 5 bases and J 3 bases, with 20 bases left between them. Germline CDR1 is SEHNR and CDR2 is FQNEAQ (reference sequence). CDR3 DNA sequence: TGTGCCAGCAGCGAAGACGGGACAACCCGTTTCTACGAGCAGTACTTC. Its translation is CASSEDGTTRFYEQYF.

The V gene is TRBV10-3, the J gene TRBJ1-2; TRBD1 might be the D (5 bases). The CDR3 extends over 16 amino acids. CDR1 is ENHRY and CDR2 is SYGVKD in the germline V gene. V shed 6 bases and J shed 6 bases, with 23 bases lying between them. The CDR3 protein is CAIRSGGTTGDDGYTF. For the CDR3, the DNA is TGTGCCATCAGGTCGGGAGGGACCACCGGGGACGATGGCTACACCTTC.

This chain links TRBV15 with TRBJ2-5, with D possibly being TRBD1 (6 bases). CDR3 length equals 13 residues. CDR1 LNHNV and CDR2 YYDKDF come from the germline V gene (reference sequence). V gave up 9 bases and J gave up 4 bases, with 15 bases separating them. The CDR3 nucleotides read TGTGCCACAACAGGGCCCTCGGGAGAGACCCAGTACTTC. It yields the protein CATTGPSGETQYF.

This clonotype was observed at least ten times. The rearrangement joins TRBV6-5 to TRBJ1-5, with D perhaps TRBD1 (6 bases). The CDR3 consists of 15 residues. The germline V and J ends were trimmed by 5 bases and 6 bases, with 17 bases remaining between them. CDR1 and CDR2 (germline): MNHEY, SVGAGI. The CDR3: CASSEGGRGTQPQHF. The CDR3 nucleotides read TGTGCCAGCAGTGAAGGCGGCAGGGGCACTCAGCCCCAGCATTTT.

On this clonotype itself: One junction end disagrees with the germline gene, perhaps due to a read error. The rearrangement uses TRBV7-2 and TRBJ2-5; 12 bases line up with TRBD2. This CDR3 contains 16 residues. Germline CDR1 reads SGHTA; CDR2 reads FQGNSA. CDR3 sequence (DNA): TGTGCCAGCGGCTTCAGGCCTAGCGGGGGGGAAGAGACCCAGTACTTC. The encoded protein is CASGFRPSGGEETQYF.

There are many counts of this clonotype. The chain joins TRBV19 to TRBJ1-5; unclear D gene. The CDR3 length is 13 residues. CDR1 and CDR2 from the germline V gene are LNHDA and SQIVND (reference sequence). Trimming removed 8 bases at V and 1 base at J, with 9 bases between. The CDR3 reads CASGRSSNQPQHF. The CDR3 bases are TGTGCCAGTGGGCGAAGCAGCAATCAGCCCCAGCATTTT.

The V gene is TRBV5-1, the J gene TRBJ2-7; D is perhaps TRBD2 (7 bases). Between the trimmed V and J ends, which lost 3 bases and 6 bases, there was a span of 19 bases. The CDR3 consists of 15 residues. In germline, CDR1 is SGHRS, CDR2 YFSETQ. The CDR3 DNA follows: TGCGCCAGCAGCTGGGGCGGGGGCCCTCCTGGCGAGCAGTACTTC. Its translation is CASSWGGGPPGEQYF.

This clonotype was seen a few times. This rearrangement joins TRBV7-8 to TRBJ2-7; 10 bases align to TRBD1. V shed 5 bases, J shed 2 bases, and the junction held 6 bases outside the gene matches. Germline assignment: CDR1 SGHVS and CDR2 FQNEAQ. The CDR3 is made up of 15 amino acids. This CDR3 reads CASSPGQGSTYEQYF. In DNA form, the CDR3 reads TGTGCCAGCAGCCCGGGACAGGGGTCGACCTACGAGCAGTACTTC.